The next 20 T cell receptor beta chains were all read from a single sample in a study of blood T cell repertoires in COVID-19. Data came from immunoSEQ multiplex PCR; TCRdb stores just in-frame clones and leaves some out. The data contain some 260,000 clones, around 90% of them singletons. Sequenced material: peripheral blood. All receptors derive from a human donor in a cohort sampled during active COVID-19.

This sequence joins TRBV5-6 and TRBJ2-7, with D perhaps matching TRBD1 (6 bases). The germline gives CDR1 SGHDT, CDR2 YYEEEE. Trimming shortened V by 4 bases and J by 4 bases, and 18 bases separated the two germline ends. CDR3 length: 15 amino acids. The CDR3 nucleotides are TGTGCCAGCAGCGAAGGGACAACGAGGTCGTACGAGCAGTACTTC. It specifies CASSEGTTRSYEQYF.

This clone appeared once. The genes are TRBV7-3 and TRBJ2-1; 10 bases fit TRBD2. The germline V gene has CDR1 SGHTA and CDR2 FQGTGA. The CDR3 has 15 residues. J gave up 3 bases and V 4 bases, and 3 bases lay outside the gene matches. Here the CDR3 reads CASSSGTSVYNEQFF. The DNA of the CDR3 is TGTGCCAGCAGCTCCGGGACTAGCGTCTACAATGAGCAGTTCTTC. Complete variable domain (other parts from reference TRBV7-3 and TRBJ2-1): GAGVSQTPSNKVTEKGKYVELRCDPISGHTALYWYRQSLGQGPEFLIYFQGTGAADDSGLPNDRFFAVRPEGSVSTLKIQRTERGDSAVYLCASSSGTSVYNEQFFGPGTRLTVL.

The chain couples TRBV6-4 to TRBJ2-6; D unresolved. V was clipped by 6 bases and J by 2 bases, with 11 bases between them. Germline values: CDR1 MRHNA, CDR2 SNTAGT. The CDR3 is made up of 15 amino acids. In DNA, the CDR3 is TGTGCCAGCAGCCCCGAGGATACTGGGGCCAACGTCCTGACTTTC. Translating gives CASSPEDTGANVLTF.

V gene TRBV15 combines with J gene TRBJ1-5, with TRBD1 matching over 7 bases. The CDR3 is 16 residues long. Per the germline V gene, CDR1 is LNHNV and CDR2 is YYDKDF (reference sequence). V lost 4 bases, J lost 1 base, and 7 bases stayed unmatched. The CDR3: CATSIDRALSNQPQHF. For the CDR3, the DNA is TGTGCCACCAGCATCGACAGGGCGTTAAGCAATCAGCCCCAGCATTTT.

This clone was counted a few times. This CDR3 is CASSLEQMNTEAFF. CDR3 coding DNA: TGTGCCAGCAGCTTAGAACAGATGAACACTGAAGCTTTCTTT. The chain uses TRBV7-2 and TRBJ1-1; D not certain. Trimming took off 1 base at V and 0 bases at J, with 6 bases between the two ends. The V gene's germline CDR1 is SGHTA and CDR2 FQGNSA. The CDR3 has 14 residues.

The chain recombines TRBV4-3 with TRBJ1-2; possible D gene TRBD1, 5 bases. Germline V lookup: CDR1 LGHNA, CDR2 YSLEER. The CDR3 covers 15 residues. V shed 0 bases and J shed 5 bases, with 13 bases lying between them. This chain's CDR3 is CASSQEAAGRYGYTF. The CDR3 nucleotides read TGCGCCAGCAGCCAAGAGGCGGCAGGGAGGTATGGCTACACCTTC.

V and J are TRBV11-3 and TRBJ2-5; 14 bases agree with TRBD2. The CDR3 runs 16 residues. Germline V lookup: CDR1 SGHNT, CDR2 YENEEA. The ends lost 5 bases at V and 5 bases at J; junction bases unmatched: 7. The CDR3 here is CASSHGTSGRGETQYF. The CDR3 DNA is TGTGCCAGCAGCCACGGGACTAGCGGGAGAGGGGAGACCCAGTACTTC.

The genes are TRBV12-3 or TRBV12-4 and TRBJ1-2; a weak D match, TRBD1 (6 bases). With 8 bases removed from V and 7 bases from J, the gap between germline ends came to 14 bases. This CDR3 region has 12 residues. The CDR3 sequence is CASRTGMGGYTF. The CDR3 DNA reads as TGTGCCAGCCGAACAGGGATGGGTGGCTACACCTTC.

This sequence joins TRBV19 and TRBJ1-2; 9 bases line up with TRBD1. CDR3 length: 17 residues. V gave up 7 bases and J gave up 4 bases; unmatched junction bases: 16. From germline, CDR1 is LNHDA and CDR2 SQIVND (reference sequence). Here the CDR3 reads CASTPSSGTGLGYGYTF. CDR3 nucleotides: TGTGCCAGTACGCCATCCTCCGGGACAGGGCTTGGCTATGGCTACACCTTC.

V and J are TRBV7-9 and TRBJ1-2; 9 positions agree with TRBD1. The CDR3 covers 14 residues. Germline V gene data show CDR1 as SEHNR and CDR2 as FQNEAQ (reference sequence). V was pared by 4 bases and J by 7 bases, with 7 bases of the junction left unmatched. CDR3 DNA sequence: TGTGCCAGCAGCTCTGGGGGACAGGGATCTGGCTACACCTTC. Amino acids: CASSSGGQGSGYTF.

CDR3 sequence reads: CSVEILRGTGANVLTF. CDR3 DNA: TGCAGCGTTGAGATCCTCAGAGGGACTGGGGCCAACGTCCTGACTTTC. The gene calls are TRBV29-1 and TRBJ2-6; a possible D gene is TRBD2 (5 bases). The CDR3 covers 16 residues. V lost 3 bases and J 2 bases, leaving 14 bases between the germline ends. Germline CDR1 reads SQVTM; CDR2 reads ANQGSEA.

CDR3 sequence (DNA): TGTGCCAGCAGCAAAGGAGGGAGAGAGGGTGACGAGCAGTACTTC. Amino acid sequence: CASSKGGREGDEQYF. This sequence joins TRBV21-1 and TRBJ2-7; the listed D gene, TRBD2, was not tested against the DNA. TRBV21-1 is a pseudogene locus. The CDR3 is 15 amino acids.

The chain has TRBV28 and TRBJ2-5; TRBD2 matches at 7 bases. CDR1 and CDR2 (germline): MDHEN, SYDVKM. Losses at the gene ends were 6 bases for V and 4 bases for J; bases not matched to a gene: 5. The CDR3 contains 13 residues. DNA for the CDR3: TGTGCCAGCAGACCTAGCGGTTTAGAGACCCAGTACTTC. Protein sequence: CASRPSGLETQYF.

The chain has TRBV7-2 and TRBJ1-1; unclear D gene. V dropped 0 bases and J dropped 0 bases, with 8 bases sitting between them. CDR1 and CDR2 from the germline V gene are SGHTA and FQGNSA. The CDR3 is made up of 15 amino acids. Here the CDR3 DNA reads TGTGCCAGCAGCTTAGCCAGGTCTTTGAACACTGAAGCTTTCTTT. As protein: CASSLARSLNTEAFF.

This chain joins TRBV7-2 and TRBJ2-3, with unresolved D. Trimming left V 1 base short and J 4 bases short, with 6 bases between. The CDR3 has 13 residues. Germline CDR1 reads SGHTA; CDR2 reads FQGNSA. CDR3 nucleotide sequence: TGTGCCAGCAGCTTAGTGCGCTCAGATACGCAGTATTTT. Translated, it gives CASSLVRSDTQYF.

CDR3 sequence reads: CASSYGAGEAFF. The CDR3 coding sequence is TGTGCCAGCAGTTACGGGGCAGGGGAGGCTTTCTTT. The gene calls are TRBV6-5 and TRBJ1-1, with D possibly matching TRBD1 (6 bases). Germline loops: CDR1 MNHEY, CDR2 SVGAGI. Trimming removed 2 bases at V and 11 bases at J, with 12 bases between. This CDR3 has 12 amino acids.

The V call is TRBV10-3, the J call TRBJ2-3; tentatively, D is TRBD2 (6 bases). Germline V lookup: CDR1 ENHRY, CDR2 SYGVKD. The ends were cut back, 8 bases at V and 0 bases at J, with 12 bases in the middle. The CDR3 runs 14 residues. The CDR3, as DNA: TGTGCCATCCTGAGCGGGTCTAGCACAGATACGCAGTATTTT. Amino acids: CAILSGSSTDTQYF.

The chain couples TRBV7-9 to TRBJ1-1; maybe TRBD1 (5 bases). The CDR3 runs to 15 residues. The V end lost 0 bases, the J end lost 1 base, and 9 bases lay between the germline ends. Per germline, CDR1 SEHNR and CDR2 FQNEAQ (reference sequence). The DNA of the CDR3 is TGTGCCAGCAGCTTAGCGCAGGGTCCGAACACTGAAGCTTTCTTT. Amino acid sequence: CASSLAQGPNTEAFF.

This clone was observed a few times. The V and J genes are TRBV2 and TRBJ1-1, with TRBD1 as a possible D gene (5 bases). Trimming left V 1 base short and J 8 bases short, with 8 bases between. The CDR3 is 12 amino acids. Germline V gene data show CDR1 as SNHLY and CDR2 as FYNNEI. Written as DNA, the CDR3 is TGTGCCAGCAGTGAAGTGGGGCTCGAAGCTTTCTTT. It specifies CASSEVGLEAFF. Complete variable domain (other parts from reference TRBV2 and TRBJ1-1): EPEVTQTPSHQVTQMGQEVILRCVPISNHLYFYWYRQILGQKVEFLVSFYNNEISEKSEIFDDQFSVERPDGSNFTLKIRSTKLEDSAMYFCASSEVGLEAFFGQGTRLTVV.

In its sample, this clone was seen once. This rearrangement joins TRBV7-2 to TRBJ1-1; the D gene is possibly TRBD1 (5 bases). Germline CDR1 and CDR2: SGHTA and FQGNSA. The CDR3 loop spans 15 amino acids. V lost 5 bases and J lost 6, with 19 bases in between. CDR3 loop: CASSPGGTEASEAFF. The CDR3 coding sequence is TGTGCCAGCAGCCCAGGCGGGACGGAGGCTTCTGAAGCTTTCTTT.